The 26 T cell receptor beta chains reported below all come from one sample, sequenced in a study of blood T cell repertoires in COVID-19. Clones were read by immunoSEQ multiplex PCR, and TCRdb kept only the in-frame ones, dropping some. The sample records just over 80,000 clones, under 90% being singletons. What was sequenced was peripheral blood. The receptors were sampled from a man at least 80 years old with acute or convalescent COVID-19.

The CDR3 loop reads CASSTFSGRDTIYF. The CDR3 DNA follows: TGTGCCAGCAGCACGTTTTCAGGGAGGGACACCATATATTTT. This chain connects TRBV5-4 to TRBJ1-3; a weak D match, TRBD1 (5 bases). Germline CDR1 is SGHNT and CDR2 is YYREEE (reference sequence). Trimming took 4 bases from V and 8 from J, leaving 16 bases between them. This CDR3 region has 14 residues.

The CDR3 sequence: CASSRANPEAFF. In DNA, the CDR3 is TGTGCCAGCAGTCGAGCAAACCCTGAAGCTTTCTTT. The genes are TRBV28 and TRBJ1-1; no clear D gene. The germline V and J ends were trimmed by 5 bases and 6 bases, with 10 bases remaining between them. CDR3 length equals 12 residues. Germline V gene lookup returns CDR1 MDHEN and CDR2 SYDVKM.

The gene calls are TRBV27 and TRBJ1-1; unclear D gene. Germline V CDR1 and CDR2: MNHEY, SMNVEV (reference sequence). V was trimmed by 4 bases and J by 6 bases, leaving 9 bases between them. CDR3 length: 12 amino acids. The CDR3 region has the DNA TGTGCCAGCAGTTCGGTGGGCTCTGAAGCTTTCTTT. It yields the protein CASSSVGSEAFF.

In this sample, this clone turned up a few times. The chain is built from TRBV5-1 and TRBJ1-4; no reliable D call. The CDR3 contains 18 residues. CDR1 and CDR2 from the germline V gene are SGHRS and YFSETQ. V dropped 8 bases and J dropped 7 bases, with 30 bases sitting between them. CDR3: CARPPLSSLAGKGEKLFF. The CDR3 DNA sequence: TGCGCCAGGCCCCCACTCAGCAGCTTGGCGGGGAAAGGTGAAAAACTGTTTTTT.

The chain has TRBV2 and TRBJ2-7, with 9 positions matching TRBD1. The V gene's germline CDR1 is SNHLY and CDR2 FYNNEI. CDR3 length equals 14 residues. Trimming removed 4 bases from V and 4 bases from J; junction bases left unmatched: 5. CDR3 coding DNA: TGTGCCAGCAGTGCCGGGACAGGGACATACGAGCAGTACTTC. It translates to CASSAGTGTYEQYF.

CDR3 in DNA: TGCAGCGTTGAAGGAGGGCGCGGCGGGGACTACAATGAGCAGTTCTTC. Residues: CSVEGGRGGDYNEQFF. The chain links TRBV29-1 to TRBJ2-1, with D possibly TRBD2 on 6 matching bases. Trimming removed 1 base at V and 3 bases at J, with 16 bases between. In germline, CDR1 is SQVTM, CDR2 ANQGSEA. The CDR3 length is 16 residues.

This clone came up once. The rearrangement links TRBV6-5 to TRBJ2-3, with D unclear. The V end was cut by 8 bases, the J end by 2 bases, with 11 bases between. The CDR3 has 13 residues. The V gene's germline CDR1 is MNHEY and CDR2 SVGAGI. CDR3 DNA: TGTGCCAGCGAGGAAATGAACACAGATACGCAGTATTTT. It yields the protein CASEEMNTDTQYF.

The chain links TRBV3-1 (or the pseudogene TRBV3-2) to TRBJ1-1; possible D gene TRBD1, 6 bases. CDR1 and CDR2 from the germline V gene are LGHDT and YNNKEL (reference sequence). Trimming pared 4 bases from V and 5 bases from J, leaving 20 bases between. The CDR3 totals 16 residues. The CDR3, as DNA: TGTGCCAGCAGCCGCTCGGTCTGGGGGCTTGGGACTGAAGCTTTCTTT. It encodes CASSRSVWGLGTEAFF.

The chain couples TRBV19 to TRBJ1-1; D gene uncertain. Trimming pared 9 bases from V and 3 bases from J, leaving 20 bases between. The germline CDR1 and CDR2 sequences are LNHDA and SQIVND (reference sequence). There are 15 residues in the CDR3. The chain's CDR3 is CASTLRGLRDTEAFF. The CDR3, as DNA: TGTGCCAGCACCCTTCGAGGACTAAGGGACACTGAAGCTTTCTTT.

The CDR3 DNA follows: TGTGCCAGCAGCCCCAGGTTAGGGACAGGGCTCGAGCAGTACTTC. Amino acids: CASSPRLGTGLEQYF. The V and J genes are TRBV7-9 and TRBJ2-7, with TRBD1 matching over 9 bases. Germline lookup yields CDR1 SEHNR and CDR2 FQNEAQ (reference sequence). The V segment lost 5 bases and the J segment 6 bases; nucleotides outside the gene matches: 11. The CDR3 sequence is 15 residues long.

V usage is TRBV7-8 and J usage is TRBJ1-6; 11 nucleotides agree with TRBD1. Germline V gene data show CDR1 as SGHVS and CDR2 as FQNEAQ. CDR3 length: 15 amino acids. J was trimmed by 9 bases and V by 1 base; bases with no gene match: 2. The CDR3 DNA is TGTGCCAGCAGCTTAGTGGGACAGGGGGGTTCACCCCTCCACTTT. Translated, it gives CASSLVGQGGSPLHF.

This chain links TRBV29-1 with TRBJ2-1; 7 nucleotides line up with TRBD1. CDR1 and CDR2 (germline): SQVTM, ANQGSEA. The CDR3 consists of 12 residues. The trim removed 7 bases at V and 3 bases at J, leaving 3 bases unmatched. The DNA for the CDR3 is TGCAGCGCGGGACAGAACTACAATGAGCAGTTCTTC. This sequence encodes CSAGQNYNEQFF.

This clone appeared once. The chain has TRBV2 and TRBJ2-1, with 14 bases identical to TRBD2. CDR1 and CDR2 from the germline V gene are SNHLY and FYNNEI. This CDR3 contains 16 residues. The trim removed 7 bases at V and 4 bases at J, leaving 6 bases unmatched. The CDR3 loop is CASTLGLAGGYNEQFF. Written as DNA, the CDR3 is TGTGCCAGCACTCTAGGACTAGCGGGAGGTTACAATGAGCAGTTCTTC.

The chain couples TRBV28 to TRBJ2-2, with 8 nucleotides matching TRBD1. Germline CDR1 is MDHEN and CDR2 is SYDVKM. The V gene end was trimmed by 6 bases and the J gene end by 3 bases; junction bases not matched to a gene: 3. CDR3 length equals 14 residues. CDR3 region: CASRTGVDTGELFF. The CDR3 DNA follows: TGTGCCAGCAGGACAGGGGTCGACACCGGGGAGCTGTTTTTT.

V is TRBV11-2 and J is TRBJ2-7; 7 bases agree with TRBD1. With 5 bases clipped from V and 1 base from J, the junction kept 8 bases outside the gene matches. Looked up from germline, CDR1 is SGHAT and CDR2 is FQNNGV. CDR3 length: 15 amino acids. As DNA, the CDR3 is TGTGCCAGCAGCCACACAGGGGTCAAATCCTACGAGCAGTACTTC. Amino acid sequence: CASSHTGVKSYEQYF.

Note on this clone: Other DNA sequences in this specimen translate into the identical CDR3. The rearrangement joins TRBV10-3 to TRBJ1-5, with 10 nucleotides matching TRBD1. The CDR3 length is 14 residues. Trimming removed 6 bases from V and 3 bases from J; junction bases left unmatched: 2. Germline-derived CDR1 and CDR2 are ENHRY and SYGVKD. CDR3 region: CAIRGQGDNQPQHF. CDR3 bases: TGTGCCATCAGAGGACAGGGGGACAATCAGCCCCAGCATTTT.

This chain connects TRBV6-6 to TRBJ2-2, with 7 bases aligning to TRBD1. The CDR3 has 15 amino acids. The germline gives CDR1 MNHNY, CDR2 SVGAGI (reference sequence). The V segment lost 4 bases and the J segment 4 bases; nucleotides outside the gene matches: 6. The CDR3 reads CASSSDRVTTGELFF. DNA for the CDR3: TGTGCCAGCAGTTCTGACAGGGTAACCACCGGGGAGCTGTTTTTT.

The rearrangement joins TRBV5-1 to TRBJ2-1; D perhaps matches TRBD2 (6 bases). Trimming removed 2 bases at V and 10 bases at J, with 19 bases between. CDR3 length: 15 amino acids. Germline lookup yields CDR1 SGHRS and CDR2 YFSETQ. The CDR3 loop is CASSFQGLELGEQFF. CDR3 nucleotide sequence: TGCGCCAGCAGCTTTCAGGGACTCGAGTTGGGGGAGCAGTTCTTC.

The chain is built from TRBV7-9 and TRBJ1-1; 8 positions agree with TRBD1. The CDR3 loop spans 16 amino acids. Germline lookup yields CDR1 SEHNR and CDR2 FQNEAQ (reference sequence). V trimming: 6 bases; J trimming: 0 bases; junction bases outside the gene matches: 9. The CDR3 DNA reads TGTGCCAGCAGACTTGGACAGGGCGGGCTGAACACTGAAGCTTTCTTT. Translating gives CASRLGQGGLNTEAFF.

The chain links TRBV4-3 to TRBJ2-2; perhaps TRBD1 as D (6 bases). This CDR3 comprises 15 residues. CDR1 is LGHNA and CDR2 is YSLEER in the germline V gene. The germline V and J ends were trimmed by 1 base and 0 bases, with 6 bases remaining between them. The CDR3 DNA follows: TGCGCCAGCAGCCAAGGACAGGCGAACACCGGGGAGCTGTTTTTT. Its protein product is CASSQGQANTGELFF.

This clone was recorded a few times. The chain combines TRBV6-2 or TRBV6-3 with TRBJ2-7; D is unclear. Germline V lookup: CDR1 MNHEY, CDR2 SVGEGT. The CDR3 is made up of 11 amino acids. V lost 5 bases and J lost 3, with 5 bases in between. CDR3 bases: TGTGCCAGCAGTAACAGCTACGAGCAGTACTTC. This encodes CASSNSYEQYF.

This clone came up once. This chain's CDR3 is CASSLAGTADTGELFF. In DNA, the CDR3 is TGCGCCAGCAGCTTGGCCGGGACAGCCGACACCGGGGAGCTGTTTTTT. The V and J genes are TRBV5-1 and TRBJ2-2; 7 nucleotides agree with TRBD1. Germline values: CDR1 SGHRS, CDR2 YFSETQ. The CDR3 sequence is 16 residues long. Trimming took 0 bases from V and 3 from J; bases not matched to a gene: 5.

This clone has a count of ten or more. The rearrangement uses TRBV6-6 and TRBJ1-4; 8 bases line up with TRBD1. Germline V CDR1 and CDR2: MNHNY, SVGAGI (reference sequence). CDR3 length: 15 amino acids. J was trimmed by 7 bases and V by 3 bases; bases with no gene match: 7. CDR3 protein: CASSYEGQAGEKLFF. Written as DNA, the CDR3 is TGTGCCAGCAGTTATGAGGGACAGGCGGGTGAAAAACTGTTTTTT.

This chain connects TRBV5-1 to TRBJ2-5; TRBD2 matches at 8 bases. CDR1 and CDR2 from the germline V gene are SGHRS and YFSETQ. The CDR3 loop spans 15 amino acids. V lost 4 bases and J lost 4; bases outside the gene matches: 9. CDR3: CASSLLGLAGETQYF. The CDR3 region has the DNA TGCGCCAGCAGCCTGCTGGGGCTAGCGGGAGAGACCCAGTACTTC.

The chain carries TRBV28 and TRBJ1-1, with D unclear. The V gene's germline CDR1 is MDHEN and CDR2 SYDVKM. V was pared by 5 bases and J by 5 bases, with 12 bases between. The CDR3 extends over 13 amino acids. The CDR3 DNA reads as TGTGCCAGCAGTCGAAGAACATGGACTGAAGCTTTCTTT. It translates to CASSRRTWTEAFF.

The V gene is TRBV12-3 or TRBV12-4, the J gene TRBJ1-1; D is perhaps TRBD1 (5 bases). The CDR3 runs 13 residues. V was pared by 6 bases and J by 2 bases, with 10 bases between. The CDR3 bases are TGTGCCAGCAGGCCCAGGGCCAACACTGAAGCTTTCTTT. It yields the protein CASRPRANTEAFF.